This T cell receptor beta chain was profiled in a study of CD8+CD57+ T cells in acquired aplastic anemia. The wider study: Each DNA sample taken from sorted CD4+ and CD8+ cells came to 3.2 ug on average. Healthy-donor CD4+ cells averaged about 11 million reads.

Genomic DNA, the template, was used for profiling of the TCR beta VDJ and CDR3. TCRdb ran MiXCR on the reads and lists one entry per CDR3 protein. The table lists 200,000 to 250,000 distinct CDR3 sequences, approximately 57% of them singletons. Germline V gives CDR1 SGHRS, CDR2 YFSETQ. Trimming took 4 bases from V and 2 from J; bases not matched to a gene: 14. CDR3 size: 19 residues. The TCR was taken from a human donor in good health. The chain joins TRBV5-1 to TRBJ2-6, with 8 bases fitting TRBD1. Material for sequencing was sorted CD4+, CD8+, or CD8+CD57+ T cells (not recorded which) from PBMCs. CDR3 bases: TGCGCCAGCAGCCGCAATCCCGGGACAGGCAAAACTGGGGCCAACGTCCTGACTTTC. Translating it yields CASSRNPGTGKTGANVLTF.